The entry below describes one T cell receptor (beta chain). The antigen remains unidentified. This specimen comes from a study of shared clonotypes between healthy human individuals. V lost 0 bases and J lost 6; bases outside the gene matches: 8. The CDR3 runs 17 residues. The germline gives CDR1 MGHRA, CDR2 YSYEKL. Donors were Caucasian adults residing in Nashville, Tennessee, USA. Study results and caveats: In general, naive subsets displayed greater estimated richness than memory subsets did.

Original analysis: Junction-only immunoSEQ data arrived without quality scores, meaning filtering differed. The assay was immunoSEQ multiplex PCR, and TCRdb's table has in-frame clones only and misses some. The V and J calls and clone size were taken over from that table, and D and trimming were inferred from the DNA. The sample consists of about 110,000 clones, over 65% of them appearing once. J is TRBJ2-1 and V is TRBV4-1; TRBD2 matches 10 bases. The receptor was isolated from a woman in her 30s in good health. Specimen: memory CD8+ T cells sorted from blood. Subset of the sample: CD45RO+ cells pooled with CCR7-negative TemRA cells. The CDR3 region has the DNA TGCGCCAGCAGCCAAGACAGCGGGAGGGCCTTCGGCAATGAGCAGTTCTTC. It encodes CASSQDSGRAFGNEQFF.